The 15 T cell receptor beta chains in this list originate from one sample, sequenced in a study of OX40 agonist ivuxolimab in advanced cancers. Clones were sequenced by immunoSEQ multiplex PCR, and TCRdb holds only the in-frame ones, with some missing. The data hold about 81,000 clones, with roughly 91% observed a single time. Sequencing was performed on CD4+ or CD8+ T cells sorted from blood, taken in a trial of the OX40 agonist ivuxolimab. The source is an adult with an advanced solid tumor such as melanoma, head and neck, liver or kidney cancer.

The chain recombines TRBV19 with TRBJ2-1, with TRBD2 matching over 12 bases. The CDR3 extends over 16 amino acids. The junction had 9 bases not matched to a gene; V was cut back by 5 bases and J by 7 bases. Per the germline V gene, CDR1 is LNHDA and CDR2 is SQIVND (reference sequence). This chain's CDR3 is CASSSLAGGPGNEQFF. CDR3 in DNA: TGTGCCAGTAGTTCTCTAGCGGGGGGGCCGGGGAATGAGCAGTTCTTC.

The chain has TRBV7-7 and TRBJ2-3; 7 nucleotides match TRBD1. With 5 bases clipped from V and 1 base from J, the junction kept 6 bases outside the gene matches. CDR3 length: 15 residues. Germline V gene data show CDR1 as SSHAT and CDR2 as FNYEAQ (reference sequence). CDR3 loop: CASSPSGQGTDTQYF. In DNA, the CDR3 is TGTGCCAGCAGCCCTTCAGGACAGGGCACAGATACGCAGTATTTT.

The chain has TRBV7-2 and TRBJ2-1; TRBD2 matches at 9 bases. The CDR3 is 15 residues long. With V trimmed by 3 bases and J by 4 bases, 4 bases remained unmatched. Per the germline V gene, CDR1 is SGHTA and CDR2 is FQGNSA. CDR3 amino acids: CASSFAGGLYNEQFF. The CDR3 DNA sequence: TGTGCCAGCAGCTTCGCGGGGGGGCTTTACAATGAGCAGTTCTTC.

The table lists this clone with a count of one. This chain connects TRBV27 to TRBJ2-5; 8 bases map to TRBD2. This CDR3 contains 16 residues. The ends lost 5 bases at V and 4 bases at J; junction bases unmatched: 12. The germline gives CDR1 MNHEY, CDR2 SMNVEV (reference sequence). The CDR3 DNA sequence: TGTGCCAGCAGTACCGACAGACCCGGGGGGGGAGAGACCCAGTACTTC. It is translated as CASSTDRPGGGETQYF.

There are a few counts of this clone. The chain links TRBV14 to TRBJ1-2, with D unresolved. Germline CDR1 and CDR2: SGHDN and FVKESK. This CDR3 has 13 residues. V was pared by 1 base and J by 3 bases, with 6 bases between. The CDR3 reads CASSQVRDYGYTF. The CDR3 DNA follows: TGTGCCAGCAGCCAAGTCAGAGACTATGGCTACACCTTC.

The V and J genes are TRBV27 and TRBJ1-1; D possibly corresponds to TRBD1 (5 bases). This CDR3 contains 14 residues. The germline V gene has CDR1 MNHEY and CDR2 SMNVEV (reference sequence). V lost 3 bases, J lost 11 bases, and 19 bases lay in between. Here the CDR3 DNA reads TGTGCCAGCAGTTTTATAGGGACGGCCGAGGAGGCTTTCTTT. It is translated as CASSFIGTAEEAFF.

This rearrangement joins TRBV27 to TRBJ2-1; D unresolved. Trimming took 5 bases from V and 5 from J, leaving 13 bases between them. Per the germline V gene, CDR1 is MNHEY and CDR2 is SMNVEV (reference sequence). This CDR3 comprises 14 residues. Here the CDR3 DNA reads TGTGCCAGCAGTCCTAGGCCCCCCCACAATGAGCAGTTCTTC. Translating it yields CASSPRPPHNEQFF.

V gene TRBV27 combines with J gene TRBJ2-6; TRBD2 might be the D (5 bases). The germline V and J ends were trimmed by 6 bases and 3 bases, with 9 bases remaining between them. From germline, CDR1 is MNHEY and CDR2 SMNVEV (reference sequence). The CDR3 has 14 residues. CDR3 amino acids: CASSSGGGANVLTF. The CDR3 coding sequence is TGTGCCAGCAGCTCAGGAGGTGGGGCCAACGTCCTGACTTTC.

This clone is a singleton in its sample. The chain couples TRBV6-5 to TRBJ2-6; D remains ambiguous. The V end was cut by 7 bases, the J end by 0 bases, with 10 bases between. Per the germline V gene, CDR1 is MNHEY and CDR2 is SVGAGI. The CDR3 length is 15 residues. DNA for the CDR3: TGTGCCAGCATTTCCCCCCGCTCTGGGGCCAACGTCCTGACTTTC. Amino acids: CASISPRSGANVLTF.

The gene calls are TRBV7-2 and TRBJ1-2; D is ambiguous. The CDR3 sequence is 14 residues long. Trimming removed 3 bases from V and 4 bases from J, with 12 bases in between. The germline gives CDR1 SGHTA, CDR2 FQGNSA. The CDR3 nucleotides read TGTGCCAGCAGCTTTCCCCCTCCTTCCTATGGCTACACCTTC. Residues: CASSFPPPSYGYTF.

The chain has TRBV9 and TRBJ1-3; 8 nucleotides match TRBD1. The ends lost 5 bases at V and 4 bases at J; junction bases unmatched: 5. Germline loops: CDR1 SGDLS, CDR2 YYNGEE. The CDR3 sequence is 14 residues long. The CDR3 DNA is TGTGCCAGCAGACAACAGGGGGAGGGAAACACCATATATTTT. This gives the protein CASRQQGEGNTIYF.

The chain couples TRBV5-6 to TRBJ2-4; D assignment may be TRBD1 or TRBD2 (5 bases each). Germline CDR1 is SGHDT and CDR2 is YYEEEE. This CDR3 is built from 14 residues. Trimming pared 2 bases from V and 10 bases from J, leaving 16 bases between. The CDR3 DNA follows: TGTGCCAGCAGCTTCGGGGCCCCCCCTTCTATTCAGTACTTC. This sequence encodes CASSFGAPPSIQYF.

This clone was picked up one time. The chain recombines TRBV10-3 with TRBJ2-2; 8 bases align to TRBD1. The CDR3 contains 17 residues. Losses at the gene ends were 4 bases for V and 5 bases for J; bases not matched to a gene: 12. Germline loops: CDR1 ENHRY, CDR2 SYGVKD. CDR3 loop: CAISGGSGGASTGELFF. Written as DNA, the CDR3 is TGTGCCATCAGTGGAGGGTCAGGGGGCGCTAGTACCGGGGAGCTGTTTTTT.

The V gene is TRBV6-6, the J gene TRBJ2-5; D might be TRBD2 (6 bases). Trimming removed 4 bases from V and 5 bases from J, with 8 bases in between. This CDR3 is built from 12 residues. CDR1 and CDR2 from the germline V gene are MNHNY and SVGAGI (reference sequence). The CDR3 sequence is CASSSRGETQYF. For the CDR3, the DNA is TGTGCCAGCAGTTCCCGGGGGGAGACCCAGTACTTC.

This rearrangement joins TRBV4-3 to TRBJ1-4; TRBD1 is a possible D gene (5 bases). Germline assignment: CDR1 LGHNA and CDR2 YSLEER. V lost 0 bases, J lost 7 bases, and 21 bases lay in between. CDR3 size: 18 residues. The CDR3 loop is CASSQDRRWEGVGEKLFF. The CDR3 coding sequence is TGCGCCAGCAGCCAAGATCGGAGGTGGGAAGGGGTCGGTGAAAAACTGTTTTTT.